The present T cell receptor beta chain was sequenced within a study of blood T cells in healthy people across ages. Study-wide findings and caveats: It was not possible, with unsorted PBMCs, to conclusively compare naive and antigen-experienced cells. The donors' CMV status was not determined, possibly confounding changes in expanded clonotypes.

The second PCR ran about 6 to 12 cycles with a sample-barcoded 5' primer and J-beta primers. The authors tagged each cDNA molecule using a template-switch adaptor with 12 random nucleotides. TCRdb re-derived calls from the 5' RACE reads in MiXCR, one entry per CDR3 protein. The sample consists of about 580,000 distinct CDR3 sequences, more than 45% of them appearing once. V was trimmed by 6 bases and J by 3 bases, leaving 16 bases between them. This CDR3 contains 15 residues. Researchers report isolating at least 6.5 million PBMCs per sample. This clonotype was seen only a few times. The antigen remains undetermined.

The chain carries TRBV12-3 or TRBV12-4 and TRBJ2-3; perhaps TRBD1 as D (7 bases). Sequencing was performed on blood. The TCR was taken from a man of 80 years or more in good health. CDR3: CASRQQGRGTDTQYF. The CDR3 DNA follows: TGTGCCAGCAGACAACAGGGGCGGGGTACAGATACGCAGTATTTT.